One T cell receptor (beta chain) is described in this entry. This entry belongs to a study of cytomegalovirus exposure and HLA in healthy donors. PCR used 60 Vbeta primers and 13 Jbeta primers. The assay was immunoSEQ multiplex PCR, and TCRdb's table has in-frame clones only and misses some. Of 100,000 to 150,000 clones listed, around 80% are singletons. Material for sequencing was PBMCs. This TCR was sampled from a female donor in good health and CMV-seronegative.

The chain's CDR3 is CASSLAGTGELFF. The CDR3 region has the DNA TGTGCCAGCAGCTTAGCCGGCACCGGGGAGCTGTTTTTT. The rearrangement joins TRBV7-6 to TRBJ2-2; D call uncertain. The CDR3 runs to 13 residues. The V end lost 0 bases, the J end lost 4 bases, and 3 bases lay between the germline ends. The germline gives CDR1 SGHVS, CDR2 FNYEAQ.